This TCR beta chain was sequenced in a study of cytomegalovirus exposure and HLA in healthy donors. Study-level findings and limits: Accurate prediction of most subjects' HLA-A and HLA-B alleles from TCR beta sequences was reported.

CDR1 and CDR2 (germline): SGHTA, FQGNSA. This CDR3 is 15 amino acids long. V dropped 1 base and J dropped 0 bases, with 9 bases sitting between them. As concerns this clone: Antigen unknown.

Use of 60 Vbeta and 13 Jbeta primers characterized the PCR. Here immunoSEQ multiplex PCR was the method, and the copy in TCRdb shows in-frame clones only, minus some. Of approximately 150,000 clones in the sample, around 82% were seen once. Sequenced material: PBMCs. This sequence was found in a man aged 45-65 years in good health and CMV-seropositive. The chain is built from TRBV7-2 and TRBJ1-1; D ambiguous. CDR3: CASSLGVRMNTEAFF. In DNA form, the CDR3 reads TGTGCCAGCAGCTTAGGCGTTCGAATGAACACTGAAGCTTTCTTT.